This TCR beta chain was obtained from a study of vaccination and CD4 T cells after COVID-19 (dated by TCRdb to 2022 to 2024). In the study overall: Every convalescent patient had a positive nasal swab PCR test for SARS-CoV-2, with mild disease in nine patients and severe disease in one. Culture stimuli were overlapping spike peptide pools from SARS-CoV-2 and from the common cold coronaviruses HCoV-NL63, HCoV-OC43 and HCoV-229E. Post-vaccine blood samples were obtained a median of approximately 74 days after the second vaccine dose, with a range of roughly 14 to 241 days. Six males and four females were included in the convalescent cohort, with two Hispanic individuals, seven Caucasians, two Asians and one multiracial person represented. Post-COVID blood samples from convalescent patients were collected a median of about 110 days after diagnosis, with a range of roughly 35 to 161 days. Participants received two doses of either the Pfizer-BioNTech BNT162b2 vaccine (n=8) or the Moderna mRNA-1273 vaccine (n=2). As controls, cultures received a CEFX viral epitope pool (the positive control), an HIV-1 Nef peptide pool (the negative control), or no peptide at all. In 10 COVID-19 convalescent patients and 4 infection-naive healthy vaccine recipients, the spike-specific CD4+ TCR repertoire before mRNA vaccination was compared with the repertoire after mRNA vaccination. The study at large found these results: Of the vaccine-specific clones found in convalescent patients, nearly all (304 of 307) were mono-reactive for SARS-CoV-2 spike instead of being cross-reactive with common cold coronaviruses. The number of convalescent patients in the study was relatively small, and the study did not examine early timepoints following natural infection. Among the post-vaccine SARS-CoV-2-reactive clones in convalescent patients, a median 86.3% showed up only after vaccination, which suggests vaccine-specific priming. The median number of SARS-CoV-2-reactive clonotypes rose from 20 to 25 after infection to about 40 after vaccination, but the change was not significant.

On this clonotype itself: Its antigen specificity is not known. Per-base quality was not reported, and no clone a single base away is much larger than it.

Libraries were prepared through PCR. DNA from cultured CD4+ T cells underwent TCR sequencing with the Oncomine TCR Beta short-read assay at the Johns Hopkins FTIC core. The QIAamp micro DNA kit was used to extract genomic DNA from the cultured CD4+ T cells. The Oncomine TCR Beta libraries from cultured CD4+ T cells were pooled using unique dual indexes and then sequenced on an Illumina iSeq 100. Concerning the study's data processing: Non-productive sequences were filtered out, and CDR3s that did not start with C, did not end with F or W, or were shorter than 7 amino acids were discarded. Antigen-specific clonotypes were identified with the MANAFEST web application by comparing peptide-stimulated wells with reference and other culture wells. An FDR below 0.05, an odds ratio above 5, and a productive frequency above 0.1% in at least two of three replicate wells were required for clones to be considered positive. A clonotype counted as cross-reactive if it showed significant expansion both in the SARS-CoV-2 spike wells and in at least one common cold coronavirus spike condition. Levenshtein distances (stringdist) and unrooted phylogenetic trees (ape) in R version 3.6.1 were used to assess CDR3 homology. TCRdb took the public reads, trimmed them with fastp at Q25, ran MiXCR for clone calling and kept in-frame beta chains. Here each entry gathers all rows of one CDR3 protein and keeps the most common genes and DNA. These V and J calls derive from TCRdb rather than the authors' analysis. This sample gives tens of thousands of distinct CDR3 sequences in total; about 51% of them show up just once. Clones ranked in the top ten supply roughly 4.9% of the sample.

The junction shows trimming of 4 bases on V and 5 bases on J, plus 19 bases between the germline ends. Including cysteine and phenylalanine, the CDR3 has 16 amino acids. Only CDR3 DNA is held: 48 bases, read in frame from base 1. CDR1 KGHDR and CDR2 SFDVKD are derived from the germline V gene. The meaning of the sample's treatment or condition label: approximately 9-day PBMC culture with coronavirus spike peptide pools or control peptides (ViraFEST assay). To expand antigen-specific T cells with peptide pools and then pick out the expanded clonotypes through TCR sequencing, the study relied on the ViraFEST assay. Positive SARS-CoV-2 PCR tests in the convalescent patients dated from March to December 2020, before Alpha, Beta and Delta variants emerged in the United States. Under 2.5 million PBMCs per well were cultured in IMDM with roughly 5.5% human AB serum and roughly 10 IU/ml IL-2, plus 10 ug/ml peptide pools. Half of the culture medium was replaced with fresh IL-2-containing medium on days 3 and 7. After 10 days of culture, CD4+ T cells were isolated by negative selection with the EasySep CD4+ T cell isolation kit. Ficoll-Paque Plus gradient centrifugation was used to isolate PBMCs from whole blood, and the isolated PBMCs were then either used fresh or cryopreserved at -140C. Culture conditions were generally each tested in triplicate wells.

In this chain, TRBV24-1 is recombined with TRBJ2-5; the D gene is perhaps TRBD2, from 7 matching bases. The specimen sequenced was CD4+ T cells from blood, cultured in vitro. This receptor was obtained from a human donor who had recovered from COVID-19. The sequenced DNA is TGTGCCACCAGTGACCCGAGGGGGGGCCGGAAGGAGACCCAGTACTTC. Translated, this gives CATSDPRGGRKETQYF.